One TCR beta chain is described in this entry. Its antigen is undetermined. This entry comes from a study of CD8 T cell repertoires and HIV-1 epitope variants. V lost 6 bases, J lost 3 bases, and 20 bases lay in between. Per the germline V gene, CDR1 is MDHEN and CDR2 is SYDVKM. This CDR3 region has 17 residues. TCR beta CDR3 was sequenced at survey depth on immunoSEQ. Here immunoSEQ multiplex PCR was the method, and the copy in TCRdb shows in-frame clones only, minus some. The sample yields about 5,600 clones, less than 65% seen once. This clonotype was obtained from a male donor with HIV. The rearrangement uses TRBV28 and TRBJ1-4, with a tentative D call TRBD1 (6 bases). The sequenced material came from cultured CD8+ T cells derived from PBMCs. The CDR3 region has the DNA TGTGCCAGCAGCGGCCCCCCGTACAGGGAGTCTAATGAAAAACTGTTTTTT. This encodes CASSGPPYRESNEKLFF.